These 15 T cell receptor beta chains were all obtained from the same sample, sequenced in a study of T cell responses to AZD1222 COVID-19 vaccine. Some clones are missing from TCRdb's copy, which holds only in-frame ones; the method was immunoSEQ multiplex PCR. The sample lists about 110,000 clones, around 93% seen once, with around 8.6% in the top ten. The sequenced sample was peripheral blood, obtained 28 days after the second AZD1222 dose. Receptors originate from an adult who received the AZD1222 COVID-19 vaccine.

The gene calls are TRBV13 and TRBJ2-1, with D perhaps matching TRBD2 (5 bases). V was cut by 5 bases and J by 2 bases, with 19 bases left in between. CDR3 length equals 17 residues. Germline V CDR1 and CDR2: PRHDT, FYEKMQ (reference sequence). This chain's CDR3 is CASSPTSTLAAYNEQFF. The DNA for the CDR3 is TGTGCCAGCAGCCCTACTAGTACCCTCGCCGCCTACAATGAGCAGTTCTTC. Full variable domain (outside the CDR3, taken from reference TRBV13 and TRBJ2-1): AAGVIQSPRHLIKEKRETATLKCYPIPRHDTVYWYQQGPGQDPQFLISFYEKMQSDKGSIPDRFSAQQFSDYHSELNMSSLELGDSALYFCASSPTSTLAAYNEQFFGPGTRLTVL.

The CDR3 region is CASSNAGSLNQPQHF. Here the CDR3 DNA reads TGTGCCAGCAGTAACGCGGGGAGCCTCAATCAGCCCCAGCATTTT. The chain has TRBV6-5 and TRBJ1-5, with D unresolved. Per germline, CDR1 MNHEY and CDR2 SVGAGI. The CDR3 is 15 amino acids. Trimming removed 5 bases from V and 3 bases from J, with 14 bases in between.

The V gene is TRBV19, the J gene TRBJ1-4, with 9 bases identical to TRBD1. From germline, CDR1 is LNHDA and CDR2 SQIVND (reference sequence). CDR3 length equals 15 residues. V shed 7 bases and J 8 bases; nucleotides not matched to a gene: 11. The CDR3 loop is CASTVTGTGSEKLFF. CDR3 nucleotide sequence: TGTGCCAGTACAGTGACCGGGACAGGGTCCGAAAAACTGTTTTTT.

The V call is TRBV12-3 or TRBV12-4, the J call TRBJ1-4; D is uncertain. The CDR3 runs 11 residues. Trimming stripped 11 bases from V and 4 bases from J, with 8 bases between. For the CDR3, the DNA is TGTGCCGCCGGATTTAATGAAAAACTGTTTTTT. This codes for CAAGFNEKLFF.

The CDR3 loop is CASTGFGTEAFF. The CDR3, as DNA: TGTGCCAGCACAGGGTTTGGAACTGAAGCTTTCTTT. The chain links TRBV12-3 or TRBV12-4 to TRBJ1-1; a possible D gene is TRBD1 (5 bases). V lost 7 bases to trimming and J lost 5 bases, with 11 bases between them. This CDR3 comprises 12 residues.

J is TRBJ2-5 and V is TRBV4-2; possibly TRBD1 for D (5 bases). Trimming took off 1 base at V and 1 base at J, with 13 bases between the two ends. Per germline, CDR1 LGHNA and CDR2 YNFKEQ. The length of the CDR3 is 16 residues. In DNA, the CDR3 is TGTGCCAGCAGCCAAGGGTGGAAAGGGGTCCAAGAGACCCAGTACTTC. This translates into CASSQGWKGVQETQYF.

This chain connects TRBV29-1 to TRBJ1-4; D may be TRBD1 (5 bases). CDR1 is SQVTM, CDR2 ANQGSEA, per germline. Trimming took 0 bases from V and 7 from J, leaving 15 bases between them. The CDR3 spans 15 residues. As DNA, the CDR3 is TGCAGCGTTGAAGACAGGGTCATGGGTGGTGAAAAACTGTTTTTT. Encoded protein: CSVEDRVMGGEKLFF.

A word on this clone: Different DNA sequences within this sample yield the same CDR3. This chain connects TRBV19 to TRBJ2-1; a possible D gene is TRBD1 (6 bases). CDR3 length: 14 residues. Germline loops: CDR1 LNHDA, CDR2 SQIVND (reference sequence). Trimming shortened V by 3 bases and J by 3 bases, and 9 bases separated the two germline ends. The CDR3 coding sequence is TGTGCCAGTAGTATCCGACAGGTCTACAATGAGCAGTTCTTC. The encoded protein is CASSIRQVYNEQFF.

This sequence joins TRBV24-1 and TRBJ2-1; TRBD1 is a possible D gene (8 bases). The CDR3 runs to 14 residues. The germline CDR1 and CDR2 sequences are KGHDR and SFDVKD. V dropped 9 bases and J dropped 2 bases, with 13 bases sitting between them. DNA of the CDR3: TGTGCCACCGCAGCGGGACAGGCCTACAATGAGCAGTTCTTC. Amino acid sequence: CATAAGQAYNEQFF.

This sequence joins TRBV10-3 and TRBJ1-5; 10 bases agree with TRBD1. The CDR3 covers 13 residues. The germline CDR1 and CDR2 sequences are ENHRY and SYGVKD. Trimming took 6 bases from V and 7 from J; bases not matched to a gene: 3. Here the CDR3 reads CAIRATGGQPQHF. CDR3 coding DNA: TGTGCCATCAGAGCGACAGGGGGCCAGCCCCAGCATTTT.

J is TRBJ2-3 and V is TRBV6-2 or TRBV6-3; D is unclear. There are 12 residues in the CDR3. Germline CDR1 and CDR2: MNHEY and SVGEGT. Trimming removed 6 bases from V and 2 bases from J, with 6 bases in between. The CDR3 here is CASSPNTDTQYF. Written as DNA, the CDR3 is TGTGCCAGCAGCCCAAACACAGATACGCAGTATTTT.

This clone occurred once. This rearrangement joins TRBV7-9 to TRBJ2-7; 8 nucleotides agree with TRBD1. Per the germline V gene, CDR1 is SEHNR and CDR2 is FQNEAQ (reference sequence). The V and J ends lost 4 bases and 1 base, in that order; junction bases with no gene match: 15. There are 18 residues in the CDR3. The CDR3 reads CASSSLGGDRRFSYEQYF. The CDR3 bases are TGTGCCAGCAGCTCATTGGGCGGGGACAGGCGCTTTTCCTACGAGCAGTACTTC.

This rearrangement joins TRBV28 to TRBJ2-1; tentatively, D is TRBD2 (6 bases). This CDR3 region has 15 residues. V shed 7 bases and J shed 5 bases, with 18 bases lying between them. Germline lookup yields CDR1 MDHEN and CDR2 SYDVKM. This CDR3 is CASTSGGGPHNEQFF. The CDR3 DNA follows: TGTGCCAGCACCTCCGGTGGAGGGCCCCACAATGAGCAGTTCTTC.

This sequence joins TRBV7-3 and TRBJ2-5; D is ambiguous. The CDR3 has 13 residues. V shed 2 bases and J shed 3 bases, with 7 bases lying between them. The germline CDR1 and CDR2 sequences are SGHTA and FQGTGA. For the CDR3, the DNA is TGTGCCAGCAGCTTATGGTCAGAAGAGACCCAGTACTTC. Translation: CASSLWSEETQYF. The full variable domain, with the rest looked up from reference TRBV7-3 and TRBJ2-5, is GAGVSQTPSNKVTEKGKYVELRCDPISGHTALYWYRQSLGQGPEFLIYFQGTGAADDSGLPNDRFFAVRPEGSVSTLKIQRTERGDSAVYLCASSLWSEETQYFGPGTRLLVL.

The table lists this clone with a count of one. The rearrangement joins TRBV4-3 to TRBJ2-7; maybe TRBD2 (5 bases). This CDR3 has 15 amino acids. The germline V gene encodes CDR1 LGHNA and CDR2 YSLEER. Trimming shortened V by 0 bases and J by 0 bases, and 9 bases separated the two germline ends. The CDR3 reads CASSQDPADSYEQYF. In DNA, the CDR3 is TGCGCCAGCAGCCAAGATCCAGCGGACTCCTACGAGCAGTACTTC.